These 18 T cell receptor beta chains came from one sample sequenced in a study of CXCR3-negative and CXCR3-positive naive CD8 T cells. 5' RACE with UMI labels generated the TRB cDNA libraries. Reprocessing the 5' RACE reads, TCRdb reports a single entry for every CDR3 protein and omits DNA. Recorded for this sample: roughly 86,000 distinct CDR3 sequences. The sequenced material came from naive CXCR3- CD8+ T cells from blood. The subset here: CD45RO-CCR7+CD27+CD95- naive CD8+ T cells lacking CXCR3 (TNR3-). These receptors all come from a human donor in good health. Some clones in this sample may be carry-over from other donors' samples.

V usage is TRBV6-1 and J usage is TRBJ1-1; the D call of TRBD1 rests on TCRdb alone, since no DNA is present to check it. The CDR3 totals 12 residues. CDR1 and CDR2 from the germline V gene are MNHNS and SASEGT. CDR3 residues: CASSTSGGEAFF.

The CDR3 protein is CSVLAAGGDSGANVLTF. The chain employs TRBV29-1 and TRBJ2-6; the TCRdb D gene call, TRBD2, has no DNA to confirm it. This CDR3 has 17 residues. Germline V gene sequence: CDR1 SQVTM, CDR2 ANQGSEA.

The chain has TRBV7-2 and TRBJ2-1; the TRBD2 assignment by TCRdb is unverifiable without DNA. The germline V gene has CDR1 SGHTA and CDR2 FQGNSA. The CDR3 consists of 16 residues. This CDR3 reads CASSPPSLAGGSEQFF.

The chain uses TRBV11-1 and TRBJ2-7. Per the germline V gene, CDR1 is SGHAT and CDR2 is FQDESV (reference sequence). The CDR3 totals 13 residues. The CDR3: CASSLAGEEEQYF.

CDR3 loop: CASSLVGTGDQPQHF. The chain recombines TRBV5-6 with TRBJ1-5; as DNA is missing, the TRBD1 call by TCRdb cannot be tested. The CDR3 loop spans 15 amino acids. Germline assignment: CDR1 SGHDT and CDR2 YYEEEE.

The CDR3 region is CASSVLGGGAYLDTQYF. The rearrangement links TRBV9 to TRBJ2-3; without DNA, the TCRdb call of TRBD1 cannot be checked. CDR1 is SGDLS, CDR2 YYNGEE, per germline. The CDR3 loop spans 17 amino acids.

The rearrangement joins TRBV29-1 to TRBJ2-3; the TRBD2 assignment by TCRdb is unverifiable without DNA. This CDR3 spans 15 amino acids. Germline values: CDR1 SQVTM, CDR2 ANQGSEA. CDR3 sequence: CSVDPLAGGTDTQYF.

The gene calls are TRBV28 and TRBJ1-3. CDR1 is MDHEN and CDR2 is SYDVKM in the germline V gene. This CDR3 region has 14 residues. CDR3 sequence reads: CASSLSGVGNTIYF.

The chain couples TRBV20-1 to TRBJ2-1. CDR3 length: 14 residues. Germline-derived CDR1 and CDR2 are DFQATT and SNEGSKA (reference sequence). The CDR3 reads CSARGLTSYNEQFF.

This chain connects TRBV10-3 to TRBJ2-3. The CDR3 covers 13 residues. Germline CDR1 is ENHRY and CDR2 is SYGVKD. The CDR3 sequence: CAISVLWTDTQYF.

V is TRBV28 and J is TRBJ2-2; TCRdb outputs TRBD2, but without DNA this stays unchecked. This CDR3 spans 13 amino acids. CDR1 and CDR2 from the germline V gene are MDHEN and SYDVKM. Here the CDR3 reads CATERDGTGELFF.

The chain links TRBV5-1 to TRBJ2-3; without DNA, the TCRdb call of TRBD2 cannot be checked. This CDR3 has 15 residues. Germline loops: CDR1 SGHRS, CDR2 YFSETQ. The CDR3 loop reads CASSPGTGEGDTQYF.

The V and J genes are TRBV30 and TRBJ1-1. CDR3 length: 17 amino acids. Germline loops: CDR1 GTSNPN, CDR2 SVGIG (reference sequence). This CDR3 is CAWSVLGTALPNTEAFF.

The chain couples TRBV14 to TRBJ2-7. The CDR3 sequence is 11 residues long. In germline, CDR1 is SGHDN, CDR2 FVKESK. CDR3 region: CASSRGHEQYF.

CDR3: CSVEEEPGELFF. The rearrangement joins TRBV29-1 to TRBJ2-2. Germline assignment: CDR1 SQVTM and CDR2 ANQGSEA. The CDR3 sequence is 12 residues long.

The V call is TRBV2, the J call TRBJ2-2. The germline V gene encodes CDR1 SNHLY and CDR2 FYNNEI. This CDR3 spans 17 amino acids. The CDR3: CASSEALISDTGAELFF.

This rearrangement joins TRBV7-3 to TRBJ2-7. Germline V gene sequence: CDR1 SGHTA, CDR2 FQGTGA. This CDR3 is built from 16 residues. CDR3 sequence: CASSLTGQQTVYEQYF.

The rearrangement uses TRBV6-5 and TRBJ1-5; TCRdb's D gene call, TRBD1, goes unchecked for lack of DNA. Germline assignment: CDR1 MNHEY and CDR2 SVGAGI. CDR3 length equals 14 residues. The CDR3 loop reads CASSPGWGNQPQHF.